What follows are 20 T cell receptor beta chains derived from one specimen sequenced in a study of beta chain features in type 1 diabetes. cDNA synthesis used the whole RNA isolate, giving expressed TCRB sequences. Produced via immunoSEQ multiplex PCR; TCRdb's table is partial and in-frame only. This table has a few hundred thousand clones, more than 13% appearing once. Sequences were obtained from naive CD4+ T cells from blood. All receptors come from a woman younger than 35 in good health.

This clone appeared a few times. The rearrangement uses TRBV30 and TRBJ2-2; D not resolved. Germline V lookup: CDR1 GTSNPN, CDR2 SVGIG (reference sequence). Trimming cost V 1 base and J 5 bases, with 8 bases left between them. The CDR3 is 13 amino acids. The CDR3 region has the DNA TGTGCCTGGAGTGACATATTAACCGGGGAGCTGTTTTTT. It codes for CAWSDILTGELFF.

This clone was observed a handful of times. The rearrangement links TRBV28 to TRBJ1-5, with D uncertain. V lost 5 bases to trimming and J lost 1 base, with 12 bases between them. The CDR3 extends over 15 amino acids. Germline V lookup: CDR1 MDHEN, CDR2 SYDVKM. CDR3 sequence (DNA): TGTGCCAGCAGTCCCTCGGGAGGGAGCAATCAGCCCCAGCATTTT. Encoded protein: CASSPSGGSNQPQHF.

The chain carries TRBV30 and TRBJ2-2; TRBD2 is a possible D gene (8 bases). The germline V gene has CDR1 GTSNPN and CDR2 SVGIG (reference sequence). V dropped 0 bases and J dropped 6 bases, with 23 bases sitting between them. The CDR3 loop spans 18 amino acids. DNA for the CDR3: TGTGCCTGGAGTGTACCAGGACTAGCCCCCAGGGGGTCCGGGGAGCTGTTTTTT. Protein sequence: CAWSVPGLAPRGSGELFF. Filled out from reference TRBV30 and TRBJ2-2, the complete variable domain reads SQTIHQWPATLVQPVGSPLSLECTVEGTSNPNLYWYRQAAGRGLQLLFYSVGIGQISSEVPQNLSASRPQDRQFILSSKKLLLSDSGFYLCAWSVPGLAPRGSGELFFGEGSRLTVL.

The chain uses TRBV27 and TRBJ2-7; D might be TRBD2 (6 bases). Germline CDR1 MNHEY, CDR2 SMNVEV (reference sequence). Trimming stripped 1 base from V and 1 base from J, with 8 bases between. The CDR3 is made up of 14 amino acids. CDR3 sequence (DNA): TGTGCCAGCAGTTTATGGGGGACTTCCTACGAGCAGTACTTC. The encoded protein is CASSLWGTSYEQYF.

CDR3 amino acids: CASSDTGGLNTGELFF. As DNA, the CDR3 is TGTGCCAGCAGTGATACCGGAGGCTTGAACACCGGGGAGCTGTTTTTT. The J gene is TRBJ2-2, the V gene TRBV2; D might be TRBD2 (5 bases). The CDR3 length is 16 residues. Germline loops: CDR1 SNHLY, CDR2 FYNNEI. V shed 3 bases and J shed 1 base, with 12 bases lying between them. Combining the CDR3 with reference TRBV2 and TRBJ2-2 gives the whole variable domain EPEVTQTPSHQVTQMGQEVILRCVPISNHLYFYWYRQILGQKVEFLVSFYNNEISEKSEIFDDQFSVERPDGSNFTLKIRSTKLEDSAMYFCASSDTGGLNTGELFFGEGSRLTVL.

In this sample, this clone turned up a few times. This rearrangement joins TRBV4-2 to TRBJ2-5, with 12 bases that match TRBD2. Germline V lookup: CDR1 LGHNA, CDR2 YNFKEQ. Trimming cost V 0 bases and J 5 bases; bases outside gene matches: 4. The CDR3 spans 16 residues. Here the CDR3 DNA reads TGTGCCAGCAGCCAAGATCCTAGCGGGAGGGGTGAGACCCAGTACTTC. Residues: CASSQDPSGRGETQYF.

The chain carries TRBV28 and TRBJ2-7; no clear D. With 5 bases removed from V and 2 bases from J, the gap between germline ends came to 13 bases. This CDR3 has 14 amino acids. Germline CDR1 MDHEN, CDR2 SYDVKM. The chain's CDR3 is CASSPGQPPYEQYF. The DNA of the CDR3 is TGTGCCAGCAGTCCGGGTCAGCCCCCCTACGAGCAGTACTTC.

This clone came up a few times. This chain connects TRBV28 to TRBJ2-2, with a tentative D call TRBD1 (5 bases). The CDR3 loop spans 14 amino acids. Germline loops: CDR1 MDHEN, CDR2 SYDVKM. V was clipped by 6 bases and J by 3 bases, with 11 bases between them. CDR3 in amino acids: CASRAQGYTGELFF. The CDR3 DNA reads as TGTGCCAGCAGGGCCCAGGGCTACACCGGGGAGCTGTTTTTT. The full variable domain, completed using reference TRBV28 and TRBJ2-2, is DVKVTQSSRYLVKRTGEKVFLECVQDMDHENMFWYRQDPGLGLRLIYFSYDVKMKEKGDIPEGYSVSREKKERFSLILESASTNQTSMYLCASRAQGYTGELFFGEGSRLTVL.

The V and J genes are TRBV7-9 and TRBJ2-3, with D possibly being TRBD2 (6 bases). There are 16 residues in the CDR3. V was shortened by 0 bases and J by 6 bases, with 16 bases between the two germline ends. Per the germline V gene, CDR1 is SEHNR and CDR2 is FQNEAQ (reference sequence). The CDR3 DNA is TGTGCCAGCAGCTTAGCACTCTCTAGCGTTGTGGATACGCAGTATTTT. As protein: CASSLALSSVVDTQYF.

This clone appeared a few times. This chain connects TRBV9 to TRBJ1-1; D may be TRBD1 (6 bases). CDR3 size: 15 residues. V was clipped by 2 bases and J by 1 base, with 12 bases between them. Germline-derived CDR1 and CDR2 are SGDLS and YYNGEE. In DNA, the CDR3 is TGTGCCAGCAGCGTGGGGGCTACCGAGAACACTGAAGCTTTCTTT. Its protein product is CASSVGATENTEAFF.

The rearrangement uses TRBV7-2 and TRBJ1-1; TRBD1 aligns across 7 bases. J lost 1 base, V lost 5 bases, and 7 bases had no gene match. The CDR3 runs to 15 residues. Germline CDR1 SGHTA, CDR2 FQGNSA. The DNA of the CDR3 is TGTGCCAGCAGCCGAGACAGGGTCTGGAACACTGAAGCTTTCTTT. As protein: CASSRDRVWNTEAFF.

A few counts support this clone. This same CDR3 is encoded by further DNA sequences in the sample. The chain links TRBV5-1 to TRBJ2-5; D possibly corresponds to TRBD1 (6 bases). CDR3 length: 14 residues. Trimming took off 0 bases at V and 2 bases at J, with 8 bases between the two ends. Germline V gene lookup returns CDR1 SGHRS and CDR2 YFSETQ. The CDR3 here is CASSLGGLQETQYF. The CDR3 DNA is TGCGCCAGCAGCTTGGGGGGGCTTCAAGAGACCCAGTACTTC. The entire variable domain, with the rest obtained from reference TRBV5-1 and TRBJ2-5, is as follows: KAGVTQTPRYLIKTRGQQVTLSCSPISGHRSVSWYQQTPGQGLQFLFEYFSETQRNKGNFPGRFSGRQFSNSRSEMNVSTLELGDSALYLCASSLGGLQETQYFGPGTRLLVL.

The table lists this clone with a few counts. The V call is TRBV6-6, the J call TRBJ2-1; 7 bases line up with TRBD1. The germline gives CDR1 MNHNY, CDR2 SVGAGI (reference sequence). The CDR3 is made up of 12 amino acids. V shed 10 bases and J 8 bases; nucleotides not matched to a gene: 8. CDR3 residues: CATATGKYEQFF. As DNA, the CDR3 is TGTGCCACTGCGACAGGGAAGTATGAGCAGTTCTTC.

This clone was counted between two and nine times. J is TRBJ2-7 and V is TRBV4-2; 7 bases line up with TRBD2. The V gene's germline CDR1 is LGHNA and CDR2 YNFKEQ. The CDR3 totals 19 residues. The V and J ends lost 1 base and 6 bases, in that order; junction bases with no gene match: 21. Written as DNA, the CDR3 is TGTGCCAGCAGCCAAGTGGCGGGAGTTAAGGACACCCCCCGGAGCGAGCAGTACTTC. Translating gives CASSQVAGVKDTPRSEQYF.

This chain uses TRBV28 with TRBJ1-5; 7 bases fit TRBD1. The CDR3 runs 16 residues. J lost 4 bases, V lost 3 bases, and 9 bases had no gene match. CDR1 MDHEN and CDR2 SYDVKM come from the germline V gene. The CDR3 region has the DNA TGTGCCAGCAGTTTGCGGGGGGGGACAGCTAATCAGCCCCAGCATTTT. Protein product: CASSLRGGTANQPQHF.

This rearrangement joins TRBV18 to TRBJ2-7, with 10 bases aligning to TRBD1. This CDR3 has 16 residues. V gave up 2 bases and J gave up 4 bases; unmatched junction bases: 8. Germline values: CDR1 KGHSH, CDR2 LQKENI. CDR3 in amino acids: CASSPSSRTGGYEQYF. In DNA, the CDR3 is TGTGCCAGCTCACCATCGTCCCGGACAGGGGGTTACGAGCAGTACTTC.

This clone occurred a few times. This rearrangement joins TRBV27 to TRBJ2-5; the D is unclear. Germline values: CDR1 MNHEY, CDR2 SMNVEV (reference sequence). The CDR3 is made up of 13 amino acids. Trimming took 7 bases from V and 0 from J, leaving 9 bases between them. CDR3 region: CASNLEYQETQYF. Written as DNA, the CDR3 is TGTGCCAGCAATCTTGAGTACCAAGAGACCCAGTACTTC.

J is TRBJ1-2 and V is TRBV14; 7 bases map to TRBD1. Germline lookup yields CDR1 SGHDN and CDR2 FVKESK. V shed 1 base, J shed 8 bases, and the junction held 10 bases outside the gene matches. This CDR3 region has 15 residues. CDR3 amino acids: CASSQGHRGVGGYTF. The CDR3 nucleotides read TGTGCCAGCAGCCAAGGACACAGGGGAGTTGGAGGCTACACCTTC.

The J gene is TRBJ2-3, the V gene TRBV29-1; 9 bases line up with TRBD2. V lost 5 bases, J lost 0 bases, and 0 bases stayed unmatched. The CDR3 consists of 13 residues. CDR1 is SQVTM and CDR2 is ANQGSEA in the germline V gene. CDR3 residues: CSVLAGSTDTQYF. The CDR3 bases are TGCAGCGTTCTAGCGGGGAGCACAGATACGCAGTATTTT.

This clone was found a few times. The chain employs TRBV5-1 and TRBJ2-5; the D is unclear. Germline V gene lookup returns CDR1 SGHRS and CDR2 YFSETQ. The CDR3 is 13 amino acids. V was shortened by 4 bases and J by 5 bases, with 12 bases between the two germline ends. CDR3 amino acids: CASSPFESETQYF. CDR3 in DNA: TGCGCCAGCAGCCCCTTCGAGAGTGAGACCCAGTACTTC.